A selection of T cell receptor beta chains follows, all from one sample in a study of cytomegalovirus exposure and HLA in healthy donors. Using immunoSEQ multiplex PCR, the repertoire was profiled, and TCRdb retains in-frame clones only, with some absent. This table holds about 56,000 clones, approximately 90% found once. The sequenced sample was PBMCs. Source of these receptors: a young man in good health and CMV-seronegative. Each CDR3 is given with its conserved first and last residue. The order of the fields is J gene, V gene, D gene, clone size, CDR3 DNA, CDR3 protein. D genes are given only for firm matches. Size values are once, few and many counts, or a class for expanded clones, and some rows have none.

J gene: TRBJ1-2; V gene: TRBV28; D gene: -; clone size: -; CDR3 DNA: TGTGCCAGCAGTTTGCCATGGGGCAGGGTCCATGGCTACACCTTC; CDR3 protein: CASSLPWGRVHGYTF
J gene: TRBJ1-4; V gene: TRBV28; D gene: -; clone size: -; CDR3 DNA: TGTGCCAGCAGTCCCGGGGGGGTTGCAACTAATGAAAAACTGTTTTTT; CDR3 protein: CASSPGGVATNEKLFF
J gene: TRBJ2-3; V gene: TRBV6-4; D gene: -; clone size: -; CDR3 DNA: TGTGCCAGCAGTGCCCAGGGGTTGGGAGTTGGTACGCAGTATTTT; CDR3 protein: CASSAQGLGVGTQYF
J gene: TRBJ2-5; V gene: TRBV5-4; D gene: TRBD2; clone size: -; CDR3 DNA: TGTGCCAGCAGCTTGGGGGCTAGCGGATTCTTCCAAGAGACCCAGTACTTC; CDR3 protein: CASSLGASGFFQETQYF
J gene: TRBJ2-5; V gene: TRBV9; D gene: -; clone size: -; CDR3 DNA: TGTGCCAGTAGCGGGCGACAGGGAGTACGAGAGACCCAGTACTTC; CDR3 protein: CASSGRQGVRETQYF
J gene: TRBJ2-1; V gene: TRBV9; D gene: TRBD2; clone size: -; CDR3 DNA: TGTGCCAGCAGCGTAGGGTCCAGCGGGGGGGACAATGAGCAGTTCTTC; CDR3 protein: CASSVGSSGGDNEQFF
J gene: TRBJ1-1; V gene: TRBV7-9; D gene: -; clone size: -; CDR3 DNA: TGTGCCAGCAGCTCCCCGACTGTGAACACTGAAGCTTTCTTT; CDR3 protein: CASSSPTVNTEAFF
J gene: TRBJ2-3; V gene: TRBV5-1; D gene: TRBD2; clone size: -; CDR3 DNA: TGCGCCAGCAGCTTGGGACTAGCGGGAGGGAACACAGATACGCAGTATTTT; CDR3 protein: CASSLGLAGGNTDTQYF
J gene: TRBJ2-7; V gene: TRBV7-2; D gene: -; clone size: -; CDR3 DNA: TGTGCCAGCAGTGGAATAGCCCCCCCAGGGGCCTCCTACGAGCAGTACTTC; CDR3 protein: CASSGIAPPGASYEQYF
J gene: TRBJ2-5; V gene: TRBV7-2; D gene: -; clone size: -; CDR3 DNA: TGTGCCAGCAGCCCGAGAGTCCAAGAGACCCAGTACTTC; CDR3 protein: CASSPRVQETQYF
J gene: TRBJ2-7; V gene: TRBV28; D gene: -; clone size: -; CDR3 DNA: TGTGCCAGCGGGGGGATTGATGCAGCCTACGAGCAGTACTTC; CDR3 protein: CASGGIDAAYEQYF
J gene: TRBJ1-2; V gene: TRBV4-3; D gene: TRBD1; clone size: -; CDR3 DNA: TGCGCCAGCAGCCGCGGACAGGGCCCCTATGGCTACACCTTC; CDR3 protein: CASSRGQGPYGYTF
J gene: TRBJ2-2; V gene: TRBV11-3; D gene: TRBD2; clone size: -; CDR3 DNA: TGTGCCAGCAGCTTAGAGGCCTCGGGAGGGCCGGGGGAGCTGTTTTTT; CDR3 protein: CASSLEASGGPGELFF
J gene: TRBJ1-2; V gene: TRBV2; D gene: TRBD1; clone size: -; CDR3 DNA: TGTGCCACTCAGAGTTGGACAGGGGGGACCTTC; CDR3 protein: CATQSWTGGTF
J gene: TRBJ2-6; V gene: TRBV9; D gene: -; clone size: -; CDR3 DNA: TGTGCCAGCAGTTACCGTGGGGCCGGGGCCAACGTCCTGACTTTC; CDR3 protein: CASSYRGAGANVLTF
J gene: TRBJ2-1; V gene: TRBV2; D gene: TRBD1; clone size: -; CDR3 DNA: TGTGCCAGCAGGGATGGACAGGGAGCCTACAATGAGCAGTTCTTC; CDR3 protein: CASRDGQGAYNEQFF
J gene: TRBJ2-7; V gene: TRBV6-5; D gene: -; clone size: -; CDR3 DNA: TGTGCCAGCAGTTACTCCGGGGGTGTCTCCTACGAGCAGTACTTC; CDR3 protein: CASSYSGGVSYEQYF
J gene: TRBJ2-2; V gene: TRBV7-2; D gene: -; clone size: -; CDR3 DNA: TGTGCCAGCAGCTTGGACAGAGGAGTGGCGGAGCTGTTTTTT; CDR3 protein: CASSLDRGVAELFF
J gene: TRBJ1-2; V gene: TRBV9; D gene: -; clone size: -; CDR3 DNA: TGTGCCAGCAGCCCCCGTCCCACTGGCAGGGTCGGCTACACCTTC; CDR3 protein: CASSPRPTGRVGYTF
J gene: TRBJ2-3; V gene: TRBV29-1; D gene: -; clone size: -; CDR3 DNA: TGCAGCGCCCGGAGTGATACGCAGTATTTT; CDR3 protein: CSARSDTQYF
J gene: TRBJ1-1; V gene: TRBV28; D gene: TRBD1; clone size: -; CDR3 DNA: TGTGCCAGCAGTATGAACAGGGGGGACGGGACTGAAGCTTTCTTT; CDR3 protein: CASSMNRGDGTEAFF
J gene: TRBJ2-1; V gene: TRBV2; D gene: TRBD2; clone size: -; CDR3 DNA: TGTGCCAGCACCGAGAGGACTAGCTCCAATGAGCAGTTCTTC; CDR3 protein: CASTERTSSNEQFF
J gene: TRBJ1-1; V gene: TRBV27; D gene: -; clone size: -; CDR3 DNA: TGTGCCAGCAGTTTTAGACAGCCCCTAAGGACTGAAGCTTTCTTT; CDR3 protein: CASSFRQPLRTEAFF
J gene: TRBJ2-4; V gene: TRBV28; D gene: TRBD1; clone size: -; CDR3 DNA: TGTGCCAGCAGTCCGCAGGGGGCGCCCGGGAACATTCAGTACTTC; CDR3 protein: CASSPQGAPGNIQYF
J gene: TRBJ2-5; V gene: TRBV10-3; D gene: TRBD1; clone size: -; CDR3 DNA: TGTGCCGCAAACGACAGGGACCTCCAAGAGACCCAGTACTTC; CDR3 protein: CAANDRDLQETQYF
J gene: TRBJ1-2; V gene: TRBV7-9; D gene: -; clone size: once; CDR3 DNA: TGTGCCAGCGCTCTCGGCCGGGACAATCGTTATGGCTACACCTTC; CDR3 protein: CASALGRDNRYGYTF
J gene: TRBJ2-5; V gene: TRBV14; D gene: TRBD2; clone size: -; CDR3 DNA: TGTGCCAGCAGCCAAGATCGGGCTAGCGGGTTGTGGTTGGAGACCCAGTACTTC; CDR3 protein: CASSQDRASGLWLETQYF
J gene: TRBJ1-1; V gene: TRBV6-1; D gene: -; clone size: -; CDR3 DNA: TGTGCCAGCAGAGGGGGACAAGCGAACACTGAAGCTTTCTTT; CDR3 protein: CASRGGQANTEAFF
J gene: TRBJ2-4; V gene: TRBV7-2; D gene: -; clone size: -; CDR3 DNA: TGTGCCAGCGGCACTAGGGAAACCATTCAGTACTTC; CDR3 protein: CASGTRETIQYF
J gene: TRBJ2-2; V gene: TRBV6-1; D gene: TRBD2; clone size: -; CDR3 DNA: TGTGCCAGCAGTTCCCTAGCGGGAGGGGGCGGGGAGCTGTTTTTT; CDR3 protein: CASSSLAGGGGELFF
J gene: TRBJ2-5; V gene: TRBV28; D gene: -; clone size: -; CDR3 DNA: TGTGCCAGCAGTTTATCCGGGGAAGAGACCCAGTACTTC; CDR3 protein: CASSLSGEETQYF
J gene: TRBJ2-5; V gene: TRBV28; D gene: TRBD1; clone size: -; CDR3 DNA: TGTGCCAGCAGCACGACGACAGGGTGGCAAGAGACCCAGTACTTC; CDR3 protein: CASSTTTGWQETQYF
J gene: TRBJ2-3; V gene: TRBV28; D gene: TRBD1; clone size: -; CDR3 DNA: TGTGCCAGCAGCCTCAGTACAGGGGAAATAGGAGATACGCAGTATTTT; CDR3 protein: CASSLSTGEIGDTQYF
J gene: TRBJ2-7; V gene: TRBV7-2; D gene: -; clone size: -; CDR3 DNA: TGTGCCAGCAGCTTAGGCGTCCACGAGCAGTACTTC; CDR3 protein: CASSLGVHEQYF
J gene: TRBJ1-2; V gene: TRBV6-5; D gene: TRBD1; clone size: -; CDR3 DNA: TGTGCCAGCAGTTACAAGGACAGGGACTATGGCTACACCTTC; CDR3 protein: CASSYKDRDYGYTF
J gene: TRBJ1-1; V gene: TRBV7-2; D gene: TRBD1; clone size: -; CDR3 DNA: TGTGCCAGCAGCCTCCCCAGGGGGCAGGCTGAAGCTTTCTTT; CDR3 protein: CASSLPRGQAEAFF
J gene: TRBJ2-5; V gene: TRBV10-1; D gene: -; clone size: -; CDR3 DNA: TGCGCCAGCAGTGAGTCCCGGGAACAAGAGACCCAGTACTTC; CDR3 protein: CASSESREQETQYF
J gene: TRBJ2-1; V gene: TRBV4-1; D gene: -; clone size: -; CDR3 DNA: TGCGCCAGCAGCCAAACTAGCAGCTCCTACAATGAGCAGTTCTTC; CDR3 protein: CASSQTSSSYNEQFF
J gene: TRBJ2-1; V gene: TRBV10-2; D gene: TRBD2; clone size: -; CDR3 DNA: TGCGCCAGCAGTGAGGGGAGACTAGCGGGGAGAAGCTCCTACAATGAGCAGTTCTTC; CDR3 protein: CASSEGRLAGRSSYNEQFF
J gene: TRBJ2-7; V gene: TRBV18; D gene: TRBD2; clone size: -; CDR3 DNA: TGTGCCAGCTCGCGCTCAAGGTCCGGGACTAGCGGTTTATTCTACGAGCAGTACTTC; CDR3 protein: CASSRSRSGTSGLFYEQYF
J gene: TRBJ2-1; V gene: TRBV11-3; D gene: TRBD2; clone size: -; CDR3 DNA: TGTGCCAGCAGCCCCAAAACTAGCGGAGCCTACAATGAGCAGTTCTTC; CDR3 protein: CASSPKTSGAYNEQFF
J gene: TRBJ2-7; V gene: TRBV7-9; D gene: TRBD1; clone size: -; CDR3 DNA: TGTGCCAGCAGCTCCGGACAGGGTGGAGTGGACGAGCAGTACTTC; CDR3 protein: CASSSGQGGVDEQYF
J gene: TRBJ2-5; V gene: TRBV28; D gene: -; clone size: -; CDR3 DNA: TGTGCCAGCAGTCCCCCGAGGTCCCGGGAGACCCAGTACTTC; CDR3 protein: CASSPPRSRETQYF
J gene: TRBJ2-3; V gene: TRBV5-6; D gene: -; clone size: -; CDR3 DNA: TGTGCCAGCAGCGTCAGGGGGGCAGATACGCAGTATTTT; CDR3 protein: CASSVRGADTQYF
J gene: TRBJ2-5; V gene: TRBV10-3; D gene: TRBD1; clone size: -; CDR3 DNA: TGTGCCATCAGTGATAGGCAGGGGGAAGAGACCCAGTACTTC; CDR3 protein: CAISDRQGEETQYF
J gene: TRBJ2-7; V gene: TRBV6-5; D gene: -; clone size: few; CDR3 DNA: TGTGCCAGCAGTGAGGACGGGGACTACGAGCAGTACTTC; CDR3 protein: CASSEDGDYEQYF
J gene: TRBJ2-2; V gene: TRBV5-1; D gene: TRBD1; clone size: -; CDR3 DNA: TGCGCCAGCAGACTGAGACAGGGCACCGGGGAGCTGTTTTTT; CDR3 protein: CASRLRQGTGELFF
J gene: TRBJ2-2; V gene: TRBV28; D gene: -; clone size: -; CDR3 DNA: TGTGCCAGCAGTTTAATTGGGAGGATGGACACCGGGGAGCTGTTTTTT; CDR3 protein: CASSLIGRMDTGELFF
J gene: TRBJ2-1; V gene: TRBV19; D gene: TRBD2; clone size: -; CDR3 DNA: TGTGCCAGTAGTATCGGAGGGCTAGCGGTCAATGAGCAGTTCTTC; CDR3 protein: CASSIGGLAVNEQFF